What follows describes a single TCR beta chain. Its antigen remains unidentified. This CDR3 is 14 amino acids long. CDR1 is LGHNA, CDR2 YSLEER, per germline. Trimming shortened V by 0 bases and J by 4 bases, and 10 bases separated the two germline ends. Assay: immunoSEQ multiplex PCR; the TCRdb copy retains only in-frame clones and omits some. The sample has 65,000 to 90,000 clones; approximately 90% are singletons. This sample is part of a study of cytomegalovirus exposure and HLA in healthy donors. Overall study: The approximately 110 validation repertoires used a platform that matched the one used for the 500 to 700 first-cohort repertoires, as a later analysis reported. Study-wide results and limits: Most observed TCR sequences were rare, whereas some public TCRs were detected in many donors.

The sequenced sample consisted of PBMCs. The chain combines TRBV4-3 with TRBJ2-7, with D possibly being TRBD1 (6 bases). This sequence was found in a young woman in good health and CMV-seropositive. CDR3 sequence (DNA): TGCGCCAGCAGCCAAGAGTCAGGGGAGTACGAGCAGTACTTC. Amino acids: CASSQESGEYEQYF.